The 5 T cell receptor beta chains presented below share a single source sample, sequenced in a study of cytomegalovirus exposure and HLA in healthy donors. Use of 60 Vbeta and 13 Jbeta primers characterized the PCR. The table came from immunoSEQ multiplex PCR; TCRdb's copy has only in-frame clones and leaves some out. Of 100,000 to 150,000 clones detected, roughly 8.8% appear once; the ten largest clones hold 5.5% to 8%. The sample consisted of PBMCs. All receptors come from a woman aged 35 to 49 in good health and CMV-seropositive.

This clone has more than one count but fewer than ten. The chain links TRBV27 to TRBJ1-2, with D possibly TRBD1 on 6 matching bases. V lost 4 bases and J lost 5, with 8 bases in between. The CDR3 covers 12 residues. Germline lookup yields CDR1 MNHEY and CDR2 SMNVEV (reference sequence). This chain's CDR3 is CASSSQGYGYTF. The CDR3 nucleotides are TGTGCCAGCAGTTCCCAGGGGTATGGCTACACCTTC.

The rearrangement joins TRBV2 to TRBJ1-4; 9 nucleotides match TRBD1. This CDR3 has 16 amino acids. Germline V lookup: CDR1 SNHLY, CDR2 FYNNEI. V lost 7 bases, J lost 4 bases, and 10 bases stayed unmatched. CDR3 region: CASIPPPGQGNEKLFF. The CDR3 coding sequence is TGTGCCAGCATCCCCCCCCCGGGACAGGGTAATGAAAAACTGTTTTTT. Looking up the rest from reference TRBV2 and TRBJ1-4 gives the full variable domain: EPEVTQTPSHQVTQMGQEVILRCVPISNHLYFYWYRQILGQKVEFLVSFYNNEISEKSEIFDDQFSVERPDGSNFTLKIRSTKLEDSAMYFCASIPPPGQGNEKLFFGSGTQLSVL.

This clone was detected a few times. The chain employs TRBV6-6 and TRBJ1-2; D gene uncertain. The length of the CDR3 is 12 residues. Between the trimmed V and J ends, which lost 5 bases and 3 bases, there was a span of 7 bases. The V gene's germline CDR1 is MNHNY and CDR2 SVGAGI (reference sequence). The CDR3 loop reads CASSIIDYGYTF. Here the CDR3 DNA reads TGTGCCAGCAGTATAATTGACTATGGCTACACCTTC.

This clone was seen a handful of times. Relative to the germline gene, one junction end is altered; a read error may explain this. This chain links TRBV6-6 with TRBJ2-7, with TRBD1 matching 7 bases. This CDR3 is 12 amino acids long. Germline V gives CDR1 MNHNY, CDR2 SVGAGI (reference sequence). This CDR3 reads CASSYSQGVRNF. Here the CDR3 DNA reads TGTGCCAGCAGTTACTCTCAGGGGGTAAGGAACTTC.

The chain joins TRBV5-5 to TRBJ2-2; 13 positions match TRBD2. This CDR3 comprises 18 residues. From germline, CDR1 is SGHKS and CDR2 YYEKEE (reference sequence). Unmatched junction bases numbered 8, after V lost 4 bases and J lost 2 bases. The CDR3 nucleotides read TGTGCCAGCAGCATAAGACTAGCGGGGGGCGCTAACACCGGGGAGCTGTTTTTT. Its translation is CASSIRLAGGANTGELFF.